This note documents a single T cell receptor (beta chain) sequence. Under the authors' procedure: Nucleated cell counts were estimated from reference gene primer amplification. The protocol was immunoSEQ multiplex PCR, while the TCRdb copy is restricted to in-frame clones and leaves out a portion. That table supplies the V and J calls and clone size; D and trimming were determined from the DNA. The sample contains more than 200,000 clones, around 80% of which appear only once. The source of the sample is a study of blood T cell repertoires in COVID-19. Overall study context: Some COVID-19 samples were acute and others convalescent; all came from the United States, Italy and Spain. PBMCs, B-cell-depleted T cells, or T cells were the source of the cDNA or gDNA that made up the material.

Unmatched junction bases numbered 6, after V lost 0 bases and J lost 3 bases. The CDR3 is 18 amino acids. Germline CDR1 KGHDR, CDR2 SFDVKD. V usage is TRBV24-1 and J usage is TRBJ2-3, with TRBD2 identical over 12 bases. The clonotype was recovered from a woman in her 40s with active or convalescent COVID-19. The sample taken for sequencing was peripheral blood. The CDR3 sequence is CATSDLPLAGGGTDTQYF. The CDR3 DNA reads as TGTGCCACCAGTGATTTGCCACTAGCGGGGGGCGGAACAGATACGCAGTATTTT.